Listed below are T cell receptor beta chains from one sample, sequenced in a study of T cell responses to AZD1222 COVID-19 vaccine. The repertoire was sequenced with immunoSEQ multiplex PCR; TCRdb's copy has only in-frame clones and lacks some. The repertoire holds under 200,000 clones, with around 95% as singletons. This material consisted of peripheral blood, taken on day 0 of AZD1222 vaccination. The receptors derive from an adult in good health. Each CDR3 is given with its conserved first and last residue. Fields, in order: CDR3 protein, CDR3 DNA, V gene, clone size, D gene, J gene. D genes are given only for firm matches. Size is stated for part of the rows, as once, few or many counts, or as a class when the clone is expanded.

cdr3_aa: CASSYMGYGYTF; cdr3_nt: TGTGCCAGCAGTTATATGGGGTATGGCTACACCTTC; v_call: TRBV6-5; clone_size: -; d_call: -; j_call: TRBJ1-2
cdr3_aa: CAINAAGRDNSPLHF; cdr3_nt: TGTGCCATCAATGCTGCTGGCAGAGATAATTCACCCCTCCACTTT; v_call: TRBV10-3; clone_size: -; d_call: -; j_call: TRBJ1-6
cdr3_aa: CASSLNPAYGYTF; cdr3_nt: TGTGCCAGCAGCTTAAACCCAGCCTATGGCTACACCTTC; v_call: TRBV7-3; clone_size: -; d_call: -; j_call: TRBJ1-2
cdr3_aa: CASSEDMNTEAFF; cdr3_nt: TGCGCCAGCAGTGAGGACATGAACACTGAAGCTTTCTTT; v_call: TRBV10-1; clone_size: -; d_call: -; j_call: TRBJ1-1
cdr3_aa: CASSSLAGLSYEQYF; cdr3_nt: TGTGCCAGTAGTAGTTTAGCGGGACTCTCGTACGAGCAGTACTTC; v_call: TRBV19; clone_size: -; d_call: TRBD2; j_call: TRBJ2-7
cdr3_aa: CASRARPEQYF; cdr3_nt: TGTGCCAGCAGGGCCCGACCCGAGCAGTACTTC; v_call: TRBV6-5; clone_size: -; d_call: -; j_call: TRBJ2-7
cdr3_aa: CASSYSKTGFGYGYTF; cdr3_nt: TGTGCCAGCAGTTACTCGAAAACAGGGTTCGGATATGGCTACACCTTC; v_call: TRBV6-5; clone_size: -; d_call: -; j_call: TRBJ1-2
cdr3_aa: CASGIQGLFSPLHF; cdr3_nt: TGTGCCAGCGGGATACAGGGGTTATTTTCACCCCTCCACTTT; v_call: TRBV28; clone_size: -; d_call: TRBD1; j_call: TRBJ1-6
cdr3_aa: CASSTRDGSVNTEAFF; cdr3_nt: TGTGCCAGTAGTACCCGCGACGGTTCTGTTAACACTGAAGCTTTCTTT; v_call: TRBV19; clone_size: -; d_call: -; j_call: TRBJ1-1
cdr3_aa: CASSLTGLVSHGYTF; cdr3_nt: TGTGCCAGCAGCTTAACCGGCCTCGTCTCTCATGGCTACACCTTC; v_call: TRBV7-3; clone_size: -; d_call: -; j_call: TRBJ1-2
cdr3_aa: CASSLTVREPQHF; cdr3_nt: TGTGCCAGCAGCTTAACCGTACGGGAGCCCCAGCATTTT; v_call: TRBV11-2; clone_size: -; d_call: -; j_call: TRBJ1-5
cdr3_aa: CSVGRTHYEQYF; cdr3_nt: TGCAGCGTCGGGAGAACCCACTACGAGCAGTACTTC; v_call: TRBV29-1; clone_size: -; d_call: -; j_call: TRBJ2-7
cdr3_aa: CASSSGTGRNTEAFF; cdr3_nt: TGTGCCAGCAGTTCAGGGACAGGGAGAAACACTGAAGCTTTCTTT; v_call: TRBV28; clone_size: -; d_call: TRBD1; j_call: TRBJ1-1
cdr3_aa: CASRRVNVGATEAFF; cdr3_nt: TGTGCCAGCAGGCGCGTCAACGTCGGGGCCACTGAAGCTTTCTTT; v_call: TRBV5-4; clone_size: -; d_call: -; j_call: TRBJ1-1
cdr3_aa: CASTWDFNQPQHF; cdr3_nt: TGTGCCAGCACGTGGGATTTCAATCAGCCCCAGCATTTT; v_call: TRBV6-5; clone_size: -; d_call: -; j_call: TRBJ1-5
cdr3_aa: CASSIPDGNTEAFF; cdr3_nt: TGTGCCAGTAGTATCCCGGACGGCAACACTGAAGCTTTCTTT; v_call: TRBV19; clone_size: once; d_call: -; j_call: TRBJ1-1
cdr3_aa: CSGKSFDTLGTEAFF; cdr3_nt: TGCAGCGGAAAGTCTTTCGATACCCTGGGCACTGAAGCTTTCTTT; v_call: TRBV29-1; clone_size: -; d_call: -; j_call: TRBJ1-1
cdr3_aa: CASSPTSADEQFF; cdr3_nt: TGTGCCAGCAGCCCCACTAGCGCGGATGAGCAGTTCTTC; v_call: TRBV7-7; clone_size: -; d_call: TRBD2; j_call: TRBJ2-1
cdr3_aa: CARGQGGETYEQYF; cdr3_nt: TGTGCCCGCGGCCAGGGGGGGGAGACCTACGAGCAGTACTTC; v_call: TRBV9; clone_size: -; d_call: -; j_call: TRBJ2-7
cdr3_aa: CASSLGGPEAFF; cdr3_nt: TGTGCCAGCAGCTTAGGGGGACCTGAAGCTTTCTTT; v_call: TRBV7-3; clone_size: -; d_call: -; j_call: TRBJ1-1
cdr3_aa: CASSLPSGTDYEKLFF; cdr3_nt: TGTGCCAGCAGTCTGCCCTCCGGGACAGACTATGAAAAACTGTTTTTT; v_call: TRBV6-2/TRBV6-3; clone_size: -; d_call: TRBD1; j_call: TRBJ1-4
cdr3_aa: CASSPGRGYEQYF; cdr3_nt: TGTGCCAGCAGTCCCGGTCGGGGATACGAGCAGTACTTC; v_call: TRBV7-3; clone_size: -; d_call: -; j_call: TRBJ2-7
cdr3_aa: CASSSTSSSYEQYF; cdr3_nt: TGTGCCAGCTCATCGACTAGTAGCTCCTACGAGCAGTACTTC; v_call: TRBV18; clone_size: -; d_call: -; j_call: TRBJ2-7
cdr3_aa: CASLKTGLSYEQYF; cdr3_nt: TGTGCCAGCCTCAAGACAGGGCTGTCCTACGAGCAGTACTTC; v_call: TRBV28; clone_size: -; d_call: TRBD1; j_call: TRBJ2-7
cdr3_aa: CASRGDPAGTQYF; cdr3_nt: TGTGCCAGCAGGGGGGATCCGGCAGGGACCCAGTACTTC; v_call: TRBV6-5; clone_size: -; d_call: -; j_call: TRBJ2-5
cdr3_aa: CASSPPGTGTYEQYF; cdr3_nt: TGTGCCAGCAGCCCCCCAGGTACGGGGACCTACGAGCAGTACTTC; v_call: TRBV7-8; clone_size: -; d_call: -; j_call: TRBJ2-7
cdr3_aa: CASSSQRRREKETQYF; cdr3_nt: TGTGCCAGCTCTTCACAGAGGCGCCGGGAAAAAGAGACCCAGTACTTC; v_call: TRBV18; clone_size: -; d_call: -; j_call: TRBJ2-5
cdr3_aa: CASSRRIDSYNSPLHF; cdr3_nt: TGTGCCAGTAGCCGCCGAATAGACTCCTATAATTCACCCCTCCACTTT; v_call: TRBV19; clone_size: -; d_call: -; j_call: TRBJ1-6
cdr3_aa: CSVGTEAFF; cdr3_nt: TGCAGCGTTGGCACTGAAGCTTTCTTT; v_call: TRBV29-1; clone_size: once; d_call: -; j_call: TRBJ1-1
cdr3_aa: CASSLAVSTDTQYF; cdr3_nt: TGTGCCAGCAGTTTAGCGGTTAGCACAGATACGCAGTATTTT; v_call: TRBV6-5; clone_size: -; d_call: -; j_call: TRBJ2-3
cdr3_aa: CASSPYLGTGGSGELFF; cdr3_nt: TGTGCCAGCAGCCCCTACTTAGGGACAGGGGGCTCCGGGGAGCTGTTTTTT; v_call: TRBV3-1/TRBV3-2; clone_size: -; d_call: TRBD1; j_call: TRBJ2-2
cdr3_aa: CASSPSGTLNTEAFF; cdr3_nt: TGTGCCAGCAGTCCCTCAGGGACATTGAACACTGAAGCTTTCTTT; v_call: TRBV28; clone_size: -; d_call: -; j_call: TRBJ1-1